This T cell receptor (beta chain) was found in a study of T-cell reconstitution after alpha-beta-depleted transplantation in children. Trimming cost V 0 bases and J 5 bases, with 11 bases left between them. CDR3 length equals 14 residues. Looked up from germline, CDR1 is SGHRS and CDR2 is YFSETQ. As it was prepared, the TCRbeta library received unique molecular identifiers. TCRdb recomputed calls from the PCR reads with MiXCR, one row per CDR3 protein. Of around 250,000 distinct CDR3 sequences in the sample, 9.9% were seen once. The receptor was derived from a human donor who donated a stem cell graft to a child with SCID. The chain has TRBV5-1 and TRBJ2-5; D unclear. This specimen consisted of PBMCs from the stem cell graft donor, obtained from the stem cell graft. The DNA for the CDR3 is TGCGCCAGCAGCTTGGTGCAGGCGGCGGAGACCCAGTACTTC. It codes for CASSLVQAAETQYF. The whole variable domain, filled in from reference TRBV5-1 and TRBJ2-5, reads KAGVTQTPRYLIKTRGQQVTLSCSPISGHRSVSWYQQTPGQGLQFLFEYFSETQRNKGNFPGRFSGRQFSNSRSEMNVSTLELGDSALYLCASSLVQAAETQYFGPGTRLLVL.